Presented here are 22 T cell receptor beta chains from one specimen sequenced in a study of CD8+ T cells in alopecia areata. Treatment indicated: oral pan-JAK inhibitor, 5-10 mg twice daily. Following extraction, RNA underwent reverse transcription to cDNA, which served as the sequencing template. Assay used: immunoSEQ multiplex PCR; TCRdb lists only in-frame clones, some missing. The data show fewer than 200,000 clones, roughly 58% seen once. The sample consisted of CD4+ T cells sorted from blood, taken at approximately week 60, from a patient treated with tofacitinib. Receptor source: a human donor with alopecia areata.

V and J are TRBV29-1 and TRBJ2-1; D possibly uses TRBD1 or TRBD2 (6 bases each). This CDR3 is 12 amino acids long. V was cut by 3 bases and J by 8 bases, with 11 bases left in between. Germline V lookup: CDR1 SQVTM, CDR2 ANQGSEA. This CDR3 reads CSVDRGLDEQFF. In DNA, the CDR3 is TGCAGCGTTGACAGGGGACTCGATGAGCAGTTCTTC.

This rearrangement joins TRBV6-1 to TRBJ1-2, with a possible D match to TRBD1 (6 bases). From germline, CDR1 is MNHNS and CDR2 SASEGT. The V end lost 6 bases, the J end lost 0 bases, and 8 bases lay between the germline ends. The CDR3 is 13 amino acids. The CDR3 DNA is TGTGCCAGCAGCGGACAGTCTAACTATGGCTACACCTTC. Protein sequence: CASSGQSNYGYTF.

The gene calls are TRBV19 and TRBJ1-4; 7 nucleotides line up with TRBD1. The junction had 8 bases not matched to a gene; V was cut back by 5 bases and J by 11 bases. In germline, CDR1 is LNHDA, CDR2 SQIVND (reference sequence). This CDR3 has 13 residues. For the CDR3, the DNA is TGTGCCAGTAGTTTGAACAGGGGCGGCAAACTGTTTTTT. As protein: CASSLNRGGKLFF. The variable domain in full, with the rest retrieved from reference TRBV19 and TRBJ1-4, is DGGITQSPKYLFRKEGQNVTLSCEQNLNHDAMYWYRQDPGQGLRLIYYSQIVNDFQKGDIAEGYSVSREKKESFPLTVTSAQKNPTAFYLCASSLNRGGKLFFGSGTQLSVL.

This chain connects TRBV10-3 to TRBJ1-1; D is unresolved. The CDR3 is 11 amino acids. V was trimmed by 6 bases and J by 2 bases, leaving 4 bases between them. CDR1 and CDR2 (germline): ENHRY, SYGVKD. The CDR3: CAIRDNTEAFF. Here the CDR3 DNA reads TGTGCCATCAGGGACAACACTGAAGCTTTCTTT.

A few counts support this clone. The chain is built from TRBV7-9 and TRBJ2-7; tentative D call: TRBD2 (6 bases). In germline, CDR1 is SEHNR, CDR2 FQNEAQ (reference sequence). This CDR3 is 11 amino acids long. Trimming removed 5 bases at V and 7 bases at J, with 9 bases between. CDR3 region: CASSPGGEQYF. The CDR3 coding sequence is TGTGCCAGCAGCCCTGGAGGGGAGCAGTACTTC.

This rearrangement joins TRBV6-6 to TRBJ2-7; 11 bases are a match to TRBD2. CDR1 and CDR2 (germline): MNHNY, SVGAGI (reference sequence). The CDR3 has 16 amino acids. The junction had 7 bases not matched to a gene; V was cut back by 2 bases and J by 4 bases. The CDR3 loop reads CASSYGLAGGRYEQYF. The CDR3 region has the DNA TGTGCCAGCAGTTACGGGTTAGCGGGGGGGCGATACGAGCAGTACTTC.

This clone was counted between two and nine times. The chain combines TRBV29-1 with TRBJ2-7; 10 nucleotides align to TRBD1. The CDR3 has 13 residues. Trimming at V came to 3 bases and at J to 5 bases, leaving 4 bases not matched to a gene. The V gene's germline CDR1 is SQVTM and CDR2 ANQGSEA. The CDR3 sequence is CSVDRGQGHEQYF. DNA of the CDR3: TGCAGCGTTGATCGGGGACAGGGGCACGAGCAGTACTTC.

Points on this clone: The same CDR3 also results from other DNA sequences found in this sample. The chain employs TRBV18 and TRBJ1-2, with D unclear. From germline, CDR1 is KGHSH and CDR2 LQKENI. The germline V and J ends were trimmed by 3 bases and 0 bases, with 8 bases remaining between them. The length of the CDR3 is 14 residues. CDR3 DNA: TGTGCCAGCTCACCCCCTGGATCTAACTATGGCTACACCTTC. It codes for CASSPPGSNYGYTF.

CDR3 nucleotides: TGTGCCTGGGGCAGGATTAACACTGAAGCTTTCTTT. It yields the protein CAWGRINTEAFF. The genes are TRBV30 and TRBJ1-1; D ambiguous. Germline loops: CDR1 GTSNPN, CDR2 SVGIG (reference sequence). Trimming took off 5 bases at V and 2 bases at J, with 9 bases between the two ends. The CDR3 extends over 12 amino acids.

This clone appeared a few times. The V gene is TRBV11-2, the J gene TRBJ2-2; D is unclear. V was clipped by 5 bases and J by 3 bases, with 7 bases between them. The germline V gene has CDR1 SGHAT and CDR2 FQNNGV. CDR3 length: 13 residues. The chain's CDR3 is CASSPPDTGELFF. CDR3 DNA: TGTGCCAGCAGCCCCCCGGACACCGGGGAGCTGTTTTTT.

The chain employs TRBV28 and TRBJ2-7; TRBD2 aligns across 11 bases. Losses at the gene ends were 6 bases for V and 3 bases for J; bases not matched to a gene: 7. This CDR3 region has 15 residues. Germline V lookup: CDR1 MDHEN, CDR2 SYDVKM. CDR3 nucleotide sequence: TGTGCCAGCAGCCCCACTAGCGGGGGAATCTACGAGCAGTACTTC. Translation: CASSPTSGGIYEQYF.

The rearrangement links TRBV29-1 to TRBJ2-7, with 7 bases lining up with TRBD1. Germline CDR1 and CDR2: SQVTM and ANQGSEA. This CDR3 region has 13 residues. With V trimmed by 7 bases and J by 0 bases, 6 bases remained unmatched. The CDR3 spells CSGSGGSSYEQYF. The DNA of the CDR3 is TGCAGCGGATCAGGGGGAAGCTCCTACGAGCAGTACTTC.

There are a few counts of this clone. This chain links TRBV29-1 with TRBJ2-6; no definite D call. This CDR3 is 16 amino acids long. V was cut by 2 bases and J by 0 bases, with 11 bases left in between. From germline, CDR1 is SQVTM and CDR2 ANQGSEA. DNA for the CDR3: TGCAGCGTTGAATATTGGACCCGCTCTGGGGCCAACGTCCTGACTTTC. It codes for CSVEYWTRSGANVLTF.

This clone was detected a few times. The chain links TRBV10-3 to TRBJ1-2; TRBD1 aligns across 9 bases. Trimming at V came to 6 bases and at J to 4 bases, leaving 3 bases not matched to a gene. The CDR3 consists of 13 residues. From germline, CDR1 is ENHRY and CDR2 SYGVKD. CDR3 protein: CAIRPGQGYGYTF. The CDR3 DNA is TGTGCCATCAGACCGGGACAGGGCTATGGCTACACCTTC.

The chain carries TRBV5-1 and TRBJ1-2; 8 positions agree with TRBD1. Germline CDR1 is SGHRS and CDR2 is YFSETQ. This CDR3 contains 16 residues. Trimming cost V 0 bases and J 3 bases; bases outside gene matches: 7. CDR3 DNA sequence: TGCGCCAGCAGCTTGGATGGACAGGGCTCAGACTATGGCTACACCTTC. This sequence encodes CASSLDGQGSDYGYTF.

This clone has a count of ten or more. The gene calls are TRBV7-2 and TRBJ2-5; 8 bases are shared with TRBD2. V was clipped by 5 bases and J by 0 bases; unmatched bases: 11. This CDR3 is 17 amino acids long. Germline CDR1 SGHTA, CDR2 FQGNSA. CDR3 coding DNA: TGTGCCAGCAGCCCAAGTCTGGCGGGGGGTCACCAAGAGACCCAGTACTTC. Amino acids: CASSPSLAGGHQETQYF.

The V and J genes are TRBV25-1 and TRBJ1-6, with 9 bases matching TRBD1. Germline trimming cut 3 bases from V and 9 bases from J; bases unmatched to any gene: 9. The CDR3 totals 16 residues. CDR1 MGHDK and CDR2 SYGVNS come from the germline V gene. In DNA form, the CDR3 reads TGTGCCAGCAGTGAGGCCGGGACAGGGTACGTTTCACCCCTCCACTTT. This translates into CASSEAGTGYVSPLHF. The entire variable domain, with the rest obtained from reference TRBV25-1 and TRBJ1-6, is as follows: EADIYQTPRYLVIGTGKKITLECSQTMGHDKMYWYQQDPGMELHLIHYSYGVNSTEKGDLSSESTVSRIRTEHFPLTLESARPSHTSQYLCASSEAGTGYVSPLHFGNGTRLTVT.

V and J are TRBV5-1 and TRBJ2-5, with 9 bases that match TRBD1. V was clipped by 3 bases and J by 4 bases; unmatched bases: 7. The CDR3 contains 15 residues. Germline V gene lookup returns CDR1 SGHRS and CDR2 YFSETQ. The CDR3 spells CASSYGQGRAETQYF. The CDR3 DNA is TGCGCCAGCAGCTACGGACAGGGGAGGGCAGAGACCCAGTACTTC.

This rearrangement joins TRBV29-1 to TRBJ2-4; D may be TRBD1 or TRBD2 (6 bases each). Germline V gene lookup returns CDR1 SQVTM and CDR2 ANQGSEA. This CDR3 has 13 amino acids. V was pared by 7 bases and J by 4 bases, with 14 bases between. The CDR3 region has the DNA TGCAGCGCCAATAGGGGGGCAAAAAACATTCAGTACTTC. Its protein is CSANRGAKNIQYF.

This clone was counted between two and nine times. The chain combines TRBV30 with TRBJ1-5; D might be TRBD1 (6 bases). The germline CDR1 and CDR2 sequences are GTSNPN and SVGIG (reference sequence). The length of the CDR3 is 13 residues. Trimming shortened V by 3 bases and J by 7 bases, and 13 bases separated the two germline ends. Here the CDR3 DNA reads TGTGCCTGGAGGGGGACACAGAAACAGCCCCAGCATTTT. Its protein product is CAWRGTQKQPQHF.

This chain connects TRBV4-1 to TRBJ2-1; D may be TRBD2 (6 bases). Trimming removed 5 bases from V and 9 bases from J, with 23 bases in between. The CDR3 has 16 amino acids. Per germline, CDR1 MGHRA and CDR2 YSYEKL. CDR3 in amino acids: CASSYPGLRTGTEQFF. Written as DNA, the CDR3 is TGCGCCAGCAGCTATCCGGGACTGCGGACGGGAACTGAGCAGTTCTTC.

The table lists this clone with a count of one. This chain uses TRBV23-1 with TRBJ2-3; D may be TRBD1 (6 bases). TRBV23-1 is an open reading frame, and its role is uncertain. The CDR3 is made up of 17 amino acids. The V end lost 2 bases, the J end lost 2 bases, and 17 bases lay between the germline ends. The CDR3 DNA sequence: TGCGCCAGCAGTCAACATGACAGGCCCTTTGTCACAGATACGCAGTATTTT. Translated: CASSQHDRPFVTDTQYF.